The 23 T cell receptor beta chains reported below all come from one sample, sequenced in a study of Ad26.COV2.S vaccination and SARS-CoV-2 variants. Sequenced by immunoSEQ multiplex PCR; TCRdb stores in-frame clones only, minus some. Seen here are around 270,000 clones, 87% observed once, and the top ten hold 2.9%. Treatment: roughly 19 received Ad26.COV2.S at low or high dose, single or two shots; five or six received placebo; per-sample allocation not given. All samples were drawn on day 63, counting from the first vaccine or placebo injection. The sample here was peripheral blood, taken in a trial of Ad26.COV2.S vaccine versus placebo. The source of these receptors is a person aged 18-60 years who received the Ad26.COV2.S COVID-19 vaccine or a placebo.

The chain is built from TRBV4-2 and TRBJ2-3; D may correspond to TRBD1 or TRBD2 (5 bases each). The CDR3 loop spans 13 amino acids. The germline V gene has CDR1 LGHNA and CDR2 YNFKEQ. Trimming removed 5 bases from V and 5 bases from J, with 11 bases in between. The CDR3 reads CASSSVGVDTQYF. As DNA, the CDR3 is TGTGCCAGCAGCTCCGTGGGGGTAGATACGCAGTATTTT.

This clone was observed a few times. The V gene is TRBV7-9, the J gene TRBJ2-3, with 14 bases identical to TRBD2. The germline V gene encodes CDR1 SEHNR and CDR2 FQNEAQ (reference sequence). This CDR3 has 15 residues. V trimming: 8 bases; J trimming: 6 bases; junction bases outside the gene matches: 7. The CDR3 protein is CASGGTSGSWDTQYF. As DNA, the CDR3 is TGTGCCAGCGGCGGGACTAGCGGGAGTTGGGATACGCAGTATTTT.

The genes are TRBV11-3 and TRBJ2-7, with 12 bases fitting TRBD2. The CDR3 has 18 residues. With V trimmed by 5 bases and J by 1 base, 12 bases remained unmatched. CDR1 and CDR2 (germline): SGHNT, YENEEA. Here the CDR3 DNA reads TGTGCCAGCAGCCCAGGGACTTTTGGACTAGCGGGATCCTACGAGCAGTACTTC. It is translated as CASSPGTFGLAGSYEQYF.

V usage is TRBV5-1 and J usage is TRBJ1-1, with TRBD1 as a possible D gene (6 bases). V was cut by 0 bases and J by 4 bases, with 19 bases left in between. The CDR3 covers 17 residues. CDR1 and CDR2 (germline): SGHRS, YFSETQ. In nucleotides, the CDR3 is TGCGCCAGCAGCTTGGGGGGGGCGCTACAGGGAGTCACTGAAGCTTTCTTT. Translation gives CASSLGGALQGVTEAFF.

The CDR3 region has the DNA TGCGCCAGCAGCCAAGATAGGGACTATACGAATGAGCAGTTCTTC. Translated: CASSQDRDYTNEQFF. The V gene is TRBV4-3, the J gene TRBJ2-1, with TRBD2 matching 7 bases. J was trimmed by 7 bases and V by 0 bases; bases with no gene match: 6. There are 15 residues in the CDR3. Germline lookup yields CDR1 LGHNA and CDR2 YSLEER.

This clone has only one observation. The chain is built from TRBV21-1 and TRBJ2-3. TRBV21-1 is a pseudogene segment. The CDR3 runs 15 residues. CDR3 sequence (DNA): TGTGCCAGCAGCAAAGAAAGGGATTCCAAGGGTACGCAGTATTTT. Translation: CASSKERDSKGTQYF.

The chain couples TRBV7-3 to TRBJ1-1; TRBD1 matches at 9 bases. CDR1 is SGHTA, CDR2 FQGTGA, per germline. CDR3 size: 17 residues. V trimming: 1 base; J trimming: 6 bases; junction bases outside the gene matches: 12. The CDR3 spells CASSLNGGTGTMAEAFF. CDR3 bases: TGTGCCAGCAGCTTAAACGGCGGGACAGGGACAATGGCTGAAGCTTTCTTT.

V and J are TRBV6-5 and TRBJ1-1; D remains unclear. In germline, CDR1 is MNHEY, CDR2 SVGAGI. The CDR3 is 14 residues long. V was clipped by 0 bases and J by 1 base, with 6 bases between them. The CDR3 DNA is TGTGCCAGCAGTTACTCGAACTGGAACACTGAAGCTTTCTTT. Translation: CASSYSNWNTEAFF.

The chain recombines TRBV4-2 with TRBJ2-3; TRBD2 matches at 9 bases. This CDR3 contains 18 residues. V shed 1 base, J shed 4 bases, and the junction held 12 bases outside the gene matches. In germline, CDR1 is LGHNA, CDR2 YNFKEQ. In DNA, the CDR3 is TGTGCCAGCAGCCAAGCCAGCGGGGGGCCGCCGAGTCCAGATACGCAGTATTTT. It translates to CASSQASGGPPSPDTQYF.

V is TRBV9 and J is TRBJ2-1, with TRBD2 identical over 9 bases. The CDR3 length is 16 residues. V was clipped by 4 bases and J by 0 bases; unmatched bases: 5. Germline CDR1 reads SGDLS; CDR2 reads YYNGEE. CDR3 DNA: TGTGCCAGCAGCCGAAGCGGGGGGAGCTCCTACAATGAGCAGTTCTTC. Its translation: CASSRSGGSSYNEQFF. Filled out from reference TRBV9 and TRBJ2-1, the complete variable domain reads DSGVTQTPKHLITATGQRVTLRCSPRSGDLSVYWYQQSLDQGLQFLIQYYNGEERAKGNILERFSAQQFPDLHSELNLSSLELGDSALYFCASSRSGGSSYNEQFFGPGTRLTVL.

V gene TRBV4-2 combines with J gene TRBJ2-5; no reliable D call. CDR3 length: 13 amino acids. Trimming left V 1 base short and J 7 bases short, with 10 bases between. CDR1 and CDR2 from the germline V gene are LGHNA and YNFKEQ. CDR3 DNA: TGTGCCAGCAGCCAAGGCCCCCTTGGGACCCAGTACTTC. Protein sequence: CASSQGPLGTQYF.

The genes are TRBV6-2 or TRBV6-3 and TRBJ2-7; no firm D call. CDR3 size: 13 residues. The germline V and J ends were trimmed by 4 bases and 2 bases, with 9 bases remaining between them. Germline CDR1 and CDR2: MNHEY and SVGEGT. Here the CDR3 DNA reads TGTGCCAGCAGTTCCCTCTCCCCCTACGAGCAGTACGTC. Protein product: CASSSLSPYEQYV.

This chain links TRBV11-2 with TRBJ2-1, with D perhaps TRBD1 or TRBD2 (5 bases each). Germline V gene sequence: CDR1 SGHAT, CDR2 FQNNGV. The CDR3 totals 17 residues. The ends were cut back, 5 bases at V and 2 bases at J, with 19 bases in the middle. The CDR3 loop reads CASSHPFRDQPYNEQFF. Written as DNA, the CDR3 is TGTGCCAGCAGCCACCCTTTCCGGGACCAACCCTACAATGAGCAGTTCTTC. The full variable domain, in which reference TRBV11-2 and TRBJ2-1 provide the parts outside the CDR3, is EAGVAQSPRYKIIEKRQSVAFWCNPISGHATLYWYQQILGQGPKLLIQFQNNGVVDDSQLPKDRFSAERLKGVDSTLKIQPAKLEDSAVYLCASSHPFRDQPYNEQFFGPGTRLTVL.

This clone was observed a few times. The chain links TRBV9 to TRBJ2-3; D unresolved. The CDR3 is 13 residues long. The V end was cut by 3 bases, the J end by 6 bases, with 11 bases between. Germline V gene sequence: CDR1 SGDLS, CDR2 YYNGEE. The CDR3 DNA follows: TGTGCCAGCAGCGACAATAGGGTGGATACGCAGTATTTT. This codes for CASSDNRVDTQYF.

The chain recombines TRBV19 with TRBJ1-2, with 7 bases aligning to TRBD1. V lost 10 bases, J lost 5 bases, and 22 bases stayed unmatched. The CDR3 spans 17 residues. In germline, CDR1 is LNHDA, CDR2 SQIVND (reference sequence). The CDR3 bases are TGTGCCATAGACAGGGAGGCCCGCTTCCCCTATGGGTATGGCTACACCTTC. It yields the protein CAIDREARFPYGYGYTF.

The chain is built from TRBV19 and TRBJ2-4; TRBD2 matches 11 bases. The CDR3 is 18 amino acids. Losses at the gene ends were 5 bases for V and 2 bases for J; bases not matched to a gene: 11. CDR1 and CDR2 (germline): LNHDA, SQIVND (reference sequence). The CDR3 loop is CASSSSVVAGGTKNIQYF. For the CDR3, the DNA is TGTGCCAGTAGTTCCTCGGTGGTAGCGGGAGGGACCAAAAACATTCAGTACTTC.

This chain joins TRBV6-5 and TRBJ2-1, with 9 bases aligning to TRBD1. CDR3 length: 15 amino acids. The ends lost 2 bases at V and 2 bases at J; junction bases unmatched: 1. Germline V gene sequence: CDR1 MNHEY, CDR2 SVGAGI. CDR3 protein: CASSYDRGAYNEQFF. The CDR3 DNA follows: TGTGCCAGCAGTTACGACAGGGGGGCCTACAATGAGCAGTTCTTC.

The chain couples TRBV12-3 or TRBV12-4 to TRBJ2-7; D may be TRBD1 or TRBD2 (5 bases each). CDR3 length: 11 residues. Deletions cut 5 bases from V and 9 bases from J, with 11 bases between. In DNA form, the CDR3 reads TGTGCCAGCAGTGGGGGACCGGTGCAGTACTTC. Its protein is CASSGGPVQYF.

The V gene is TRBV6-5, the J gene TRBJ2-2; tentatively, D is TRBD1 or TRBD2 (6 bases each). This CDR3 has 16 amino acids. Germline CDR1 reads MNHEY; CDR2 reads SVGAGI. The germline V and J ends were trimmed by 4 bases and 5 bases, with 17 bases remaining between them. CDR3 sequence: CASSSRRRGGTGELFF. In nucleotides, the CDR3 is TGTGCCAGCAGTTCCCGCCGCAGGGGAGGTACCGGGGAGCTGTTTTTT.

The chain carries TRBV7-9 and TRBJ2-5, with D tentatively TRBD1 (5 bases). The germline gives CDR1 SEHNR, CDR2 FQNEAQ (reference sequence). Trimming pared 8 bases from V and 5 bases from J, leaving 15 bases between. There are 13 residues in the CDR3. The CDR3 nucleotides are TGTGCCAGCTCGGCTGTCGCAGGGGAGACCCAGTACTTC. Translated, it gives CASSAVAGETQYF.

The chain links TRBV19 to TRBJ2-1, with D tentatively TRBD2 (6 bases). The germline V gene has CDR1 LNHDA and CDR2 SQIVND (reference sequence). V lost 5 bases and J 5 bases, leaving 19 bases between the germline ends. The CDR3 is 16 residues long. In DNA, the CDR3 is TGTGCCAGTAGTGGCAGGGTTCTAGCGCAGAACAATGAGCAGTTCTTC. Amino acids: CASSGRVLAQNNEQFF.

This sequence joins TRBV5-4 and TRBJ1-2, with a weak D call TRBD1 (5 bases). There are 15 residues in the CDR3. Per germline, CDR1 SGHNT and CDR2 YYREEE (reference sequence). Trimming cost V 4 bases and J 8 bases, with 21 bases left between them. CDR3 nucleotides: TGTGCCAGCAGCCCTCCCGGGGCAGGCGCACGGGGCTACACCTTC. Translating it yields CASSPPGAGARGYTF. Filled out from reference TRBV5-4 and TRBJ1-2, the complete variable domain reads ETGVTQSPTHLIKTRGQQVTLRCSSQSGHNTVSWYQQALGQGPQFIFQYYREEENGRGNFPPRFSGLQFPNYSSELNVNALELDDSALYLCASSPPGAGARGYTFGSGTRLTVV.

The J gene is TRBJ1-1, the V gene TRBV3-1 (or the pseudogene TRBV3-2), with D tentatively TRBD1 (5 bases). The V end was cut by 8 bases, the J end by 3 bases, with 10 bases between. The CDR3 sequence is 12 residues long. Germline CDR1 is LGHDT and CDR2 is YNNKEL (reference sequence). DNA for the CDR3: TGTGCCAGCGGATGGGGGGACACTGAAGCTTTCTTT. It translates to CASGWGDTEAFF.